These T cell receptor beta chains were read from a single sample in a study of early T cells in non-severe SARS-CoV-2 infection. MiXCR, applied by TCRdb to the 5' RACE reads, yields one record per CDR3 protein. The profile shows 56,000 or so distinct CDR3 sequences, roughly 10% of them singletons. Sequencing was performed on whole blood. The receptors were gathered from an adult who was a healthcare worker with PCR-confirmed SARS-CoV-2 infection or an uninfected control (not recorded which). The CDR3 runs from the conserved cysteine through the conserved F or W. Each record gives: V gene, clone size, D gene, J gene, CDR3 DNA, CDR3 protein. A D gene is named only where the DNA matches it firmly. Size tells how often a clone was seen (once, few, many) or the class of an expanded clone, and some rows leave it out.

TRBV5-6	many	TRBD2	TRBJ2-1	TGTGCCAGCAGCCGGGCCGGGACTAGCGGGGTCAATGAGCAGTTCTTC	CASSRAGTSGVNEQFF
TRBV7-9	few	.	TRBJ1-1	TGTGCCAGCAGCGCGTACGGGGGGCAGGCGGTATGGTACACTGAAGCTTTCTTT	CASSAYGGQAVWYTEAFF
TRBV7-9	.	.	TRBJ2-1	TGTGCCAGCAGCCTACGCCCTGAGCAGTTCTTC	CASSLRPEQFF
TRBV6-2/TRBV6-3	.	TRBD2	TRBJ2-7	TGTGCCAGCAGTTCCGGGGGAGGGCCCTACGAGCAGTACTTC	CASSSGGGPYEQYF
TRBV7-9	.	.	TRBJ2-1	TGTGCCAGCAGCTTGAGTGAGGACAATGAGCAGTTCTTC	CASSLSEDNEQFF
TRBV29-1	many	.	TRBJ1-2	TGCAGCGTTGAACAACAGGCGGGCTATGGCTACACCTTC	CSVEQQAGYGYTF
TRBV11-3	.	.	TRBJ2-7	TGTGCCAGCAGCGCCATAAGGGGCGGGGAGCAGTACTTC	CASSAIRGGEQYF
TRBV5-6	.	TRBD2	TRBJ2-7	TGTGCCAGCAGCTTGGGGCTAGCGGGTGTATACGAGCAGTACTTC	CASSLGLAGVYEQYF
TRBV20-1	few	TRBD1	TRBJ1-1	TGCAGTGCCAGGCAGGGACAGGGGAGAACTGAAGCTTTCTTT	CSARQGQGRTEAFF
TRBV6-6	few	TRBD1	TRBJ2-1	TGTGCCAGCAGTTACACCCCGGGACAGGGGGTCGATGAGCAGTTCTTC	CASSYTPGQGVDEQFF
TRBV9	large	.	TRBJ2-1	TGTGCCAGCAGCGGAGAGGACCAGAGTTCCCTCTACAATGAGCAGTTCTTC	CASSGEDQSSLYNEQFF
TRBV7-8	many	TRBD1	TRBJ1-2	TGTGCCAGCAGCTTAGCGACAGGGCTAAACTATGGCTACACCTTC	CASSLATGLNYGYTF
TRBV10-3	many	TRBD1	TRBJ1-1	TGTGCCATCACCGGGACAGGGGAAACTGAAGCTTTCTTT	CAITGTGETEAFF
TRBV9	many	.	TRBJ2-3	TGTGCCAGCAGCGTGGAGGGGAATGAACGCCTAACAGATACGCAGTATTTT	CASSVEGNERLTDTQYF
TRBV6-2/TRBV6-3	.	TRBD1	TRBJ2-7	TGTGCCACCACGGACAGGACCTCCTACGAGCAGTACTTC	CATTDRTSYEQYF
TRBV6-4	few	TRBD1	TRBJ2-3	TGTGCCAGCAGCCCGGACAGGTCCTCAGATACGCAGTATTTT	CASSPDRSSDTQYF
TRBV20-1	few	.	TRBJ1-2	TGCAGTGCCGAGGGCCCTAACTATGGCTACACCTTC	CSAEGPNYGYTF
TRBV14	few	.	TRBJ2-5	TGTGCCAGCAGCCCACGTATAGGGGTCACTCAAGAGACCCAGTACTTC	CASSPRIGVTQETQYF
TRBV27	.	.	TRBJ2-7	TGTGCCAGCAGTGCCCGGGCAGGGCGTTCCTACGAGCAGTACTTC	CASSARAGRSYEQYF
TRBV5-6	.	TRBD2	TRBJ2-2	TGTGCCAGCAGCTGGGATAGCGGGACTCGCACCGGGGAGCTGTTTTTT	CASSWDSGTRTGELFF
TRBV2	few	TRBD1	TRBJ2-2	TGTGCCAGCAGTATCTACGGGACAGGGCACGGGGAGCTGTTTTTT	CASSIYGTGHGELFF
TRBV6-6	.	TRBD2	TRBJ2-7	TGTGCCAGCAGACGAACTAGCGGGTACTACGAGCAGTACTTC	CASRRTSGYYEQYF
TRBV7-9	few	TRBD2	TRBJ2-1	TGTGCCAGCAGCCCAGGGACTTGGGGAGGGAGATCTTCGAATGAGCAGTTCTTC	CASSPGTWGGRSSNEQFF
TRBV5-1	few	.	TRBJ1-1	TGCGCCAGCAGCTTTAGGGGTAGCGGCACTGAAGCTTTCTTT	CASSFRGSGTEAFF
TRBV18	few	.	TRBJ1-3	TGTGCCAGCTCACCCCCCACAGGGAACTCTGGAAACACCATATATTTT	CASSPPTGNSGNTIYF
TRBV11-2	.	.	TRBJ1-1	TGTGCCAGCACCCTAGGACTTACAGGGAAAGCTTTCTTT	CASTLGLTGKAFF